This TCR beta chain is drawn from a study of vaccination effects on CD4 cells after COVID-19 (dated 2022 in TCRdb). General notes on the study: Each participant got two doses of an mRNA SARS-CoV-2 vaccine, either BNT162b2 or mRNA-1273. SARS-CoV-2 spike-specific CD4+ TCR repertoires from before and after mRNA vaccination were compared in COVID-19 convalescent patients and in infection-naive vaccine recipients. The full study included roughly 10 COVID-19 convalescent patients and a few SARS-CoV-2-naive healthy vaccine recipients. Cultures from other donors in the study were sequenced using the Oncomine TCR Beta short-read assay on an Illumina iSeq 100.

V is clipped by 1 base and J by 0 bases, and the sequence between their germline boundaries is 10 bases long. Based on the germline V gene (reference sequence), the CDR1 and CDR2 sequences are MNHEY and SMNVEV. The cysteine opens and the phenylalanine closes a CDR3 of 16 amino acids. The sequence is cut down to CDR3 DNA, 48 bases in frame from base 1. Beyond this particular receptor, the publication reports: The study was limited by a small number of convalescent patients and lacked early post-infection timepoints. Among healthy vaccine recipients, nearly all vaccine-induced clones were SARS-CoV-2 mono-reactive, and only 1 of 255 was cross-reactive with common cold coronaviruses. Clones induced by infection and clones induced by vaccination both contracted markedly at late timepoints after vaccination, which fits with T cell responses waning over time.

In the ViraFEST assay, PBMC were stimulated with viral peptide pools, and antigen-specific CD4+ T cell clonotypes were then identified by expansion using TCR sequencing. After around eleven days of culture, CD4+ T cells were isolated with the EasySep CD4+ T cell isolation kit. Negative nucleocapsid antibody results before and after vaccination confirmed that the healthy vaccine recipients had no prior SARS-CoV-2 infection. Over 1.5 million PBMC per well were cultured with 10 ug/ml peptides in IMDM containing 5% human AB serum, about 9.6 IU/ml IL-2 and gentamicin. On days 3 and 7, half of the culture medium was replaced with fresh IL-2-containing medium. Unless noted otherwise, every peptide stimulation condition was grown in triplicate wells. Using Ficoll-Paque Plus gradient centrifugation, PBMC were separated from whole blood and then either used fresh or cryopreserved at -140C. The overlapping peptide pools covered the spike proteins of SARS-CoV-2 and of the common cold coronaviruses HCoV-NL63, HCoV-OC43 and HCoV-229E. Genomic DNA was extracted from cultured CD4+ T cells with the QIAamp micro DNA kit.

On this clone: The antigen this receptor binds is unknown. The record has no base qualities; no much larger clone is one base away.

Library preparation used the immunoSEQ multiplex PCR assay. DNA from the cultured, isolated CD4+ T cells was subjected to TCR beta CDR3 sequencing. On the authors' methods: Non-productive TCR sequences were removed, reads were trimmed to the CDR3 region, and CDR3s of at least 7 amino acids were retained. The MANAFEST web app was used to identify antigen-specific clonotypes by comparing expansion in peptide wells with expansion in reference cultures. To count as positive, a clone had to show expansion at FDR<0.05 compared with the reference and with all other wells, an odds ratio above 5, and a frequency above 0.1% in two replicate wells. Cross-reactive clonotypes were defined as significantly expanded in SARS-CoV-2 spike wells and in at least one common cold coronavirus spike condition. CDR3 similarity was assessed by Levenshtein distance using the stringdist R package, and unrooted trees were constructed with ape in R 3.6.1. Here the immuneACCESS table is served through TCRdb, limited to in-frame sequences with V and J called. Missing clones are a known gap in these copies; in checked studies unresolved V genes cover under half, and the rest lacks a known reason. That table is the source of V, J and clone size, and D and trimming were worked out from the DNA. Present in this sample are fewer than 70,000 clones, roughly 80% of which were seen just once. The leading ten clones occupy roughly an eighth of the sample.

This clonotype was sampled from a human donor who received a COVID-19 vaccine. Sample: CD4+ T cells from PBMCs cultured with SARS-CoV-2 spike peptides, taken before COVID-19 vaccination. Explained via the paper, the cell subset or site label denotes: SARS-CoV-2 spike overlapping peptide pool stimulation. The chain is assembled from TRBV27 and TRBJ2-1; the D gene remains uncertain. The CDR3 region has the sequence CASSLLTLSSYNEQFF. The DNA is as follows: TGTGCCAGCAGTTTATTGACCCTAAGCTCCTACAATGAGCAGTTCTTC.